Shown below are 31 T cell receptor beta chains from a single sample sequenced in a study of tissue T cells after allogeneic stem cell transplantation (dated by TCRdb to between 2021 and 2024). Interpreted using the paper, the time point label stands for: mouse harvest day 7 after allogeneic transplant. Each mouse graft, delivered by tail vein injection, combined 10^6 splenic CD5+ T cells with 10^7 T-cell-depleted bone marrow cells. The library was produced with the immunoSEQ multiplex PCR assay. The clones in this table, taken by TCRdb from immuneACCESS, are in-frame only. Not every clone is retained; where verified, under half of the shortfall comes from an unresolved V gene, and the cause of the rest is unknown. This sample comprises under 9,000 clones, approximately 55% of them detected only once. The top ten hold around 12% of the sample. Sequencing input: lymph node tissue. Every receptor here comes from a female BALB/c mouse given C57BL/6 T cells with graft-versus-host disease after an allogeneic hematopoietic cell transplant.

On this clone: Gene names are mouse gene names. The read falls 1 residue short of the CDR3 end, and the missing part is taken from the germline J gene. The chain employs TRBV15 and TRBJ2-5; TRBD1 might be the D (5 bases). The V gene lost 3 bases and the J gene lost 3 bases, with 7 bases spanning the gap. This CDR3 region has 13 residues. Per germline, CDR1 SGHND and CDR2 FRSKSL. This CDR3 reads CASSFQGQDTQYF. The sequenced part of the CDR3 DNA is TGTGCCAGCAGTTTCCAGGGACAAGACACCCAGTAC.

This clone has only a few counts. The gene symbols are mouse symbols. The sequence runs out 1 residue before the end of the CDR3; the remainder is reconstructed from the germline J gene. This chain uses TRBV13-1 with TRBJ2-7, with TRBD2 matching 10 bases. Germline V lookup: CDR1 NSHNY, CDR2 SYGAGN. The CDR3 consists of 12 residues. The ends lost 5 bases at V and 6 bases at J; junction bases unmatched: 2. The CDR3 bases that were read are TGTGCCAGCAGGGACTGGGGGACTGAACAGTAC. Translating it yields CASRDWGTEQY. The entire CDR3 reads CASRDWGTEQYF.

Notes on this clone: Genes here carry mouse names. From the germline J gene comes the end of the CDR3, since the read stops 1 residue before it. The gene calls are TRBV26 and TRBJ1-3, with D unclear. V was trimmed by 6 bases and J by 0 bases, leaving 9 bases between them. This CDR3 spans 14 amino acids. Germline loops: CDR1 KGHPV, CDR2 FQNQEV (reference sequence). The CDR3 protein is CASSPTFSGNTLYF. The covered CDR3 bases are TGTGCCAGCAGCCCGACCTTTTCTGGAAATACGCTCTAT.

In regard to this clone: Mouse gene names apply. Read data end 1 residue before the CDR3 end; the end is taken from the germline J gene. The gene calls are TRBV12-2 and TRBJ1-4; weak D call: TRBD1 (6 bases). The germline V gene has CDR1 SGHLS and CDR2 HYDKME. V lost 2 bases, J lost 3 bases, and 9 bases lay in between. This CDR3 is 14 amino acids long. The DNA read from the CDR3 is TGTGCCAGCTCTCCACAGGGCGCCAACGAAAGATTATTT. Encoded protein: CASSPQGANERLF. The CDR3, in full, reads CASSPQGANERLFF.

On this clone itself: Gene names are the mouse ones. The read gets to within 1 residue of the CDR3 end, and the germline J gene fills in the rest. The chain combines TRBV3 with TRBJ2-5; 9 nucleotides line up with TRBD2. Germline V gene lookup returns CDR1 SNHLY and CDR2 FYNGKV (reference sequence). This CDR3 spans 14 amino acids. V shed 5 bases and J 5 bases; nucleotides not matched to a gene: 5. Partial CDR3 DNA: TGTGCCAGCAGCCCGACTGGGGGTGGAGACACCCAGTAC. This translates into CASSPTGGGDTQY. From start to end, the CDR3 is CASSPTGGGDTQYF.

A remark on this clone: Here the gene names and germline are mouse. The DNA ends 1 residue before the CDR3 does, and the rest of the CDR3 is filled in from the germline J gene. The gene calls are TRBV24 and TRBJ1-5; 11 positions agree with TRBD1. CDR1 and CDR2 from the germline V gene are KGHTA and FRNEEI. V lost 1 base and J lost 0; bases outside the gene matches: 8. This CDR3 is built from 19 residues. The sequenced part of the CDR3 DNA is TGTGCCAGCAGTCTGTCTGGGACAGGGGGGGTTTATAACAACCAGGCTCCGCTT. Translation gives CASSLSGTGGVYNNQAPL. The complete CDR3 reads CASSLSGTGGVYNNQAPLF.

This clone is medium-sized by share. The gene names here belong to mouse. The read comes to an end 1 residue before the CDR3 does, leaving the germline J gene to fill in the end. The V and J genes are TRBV3 and TRBJ2-7; 7 bases align to TRBD2. V gave up 4 bases and J gave up 0 bases; unmatched junction bases: 3. Germline loops: CDR1 SNHLY, CDR2 FYNGKV (reference sequence). This CDR3 is built from 14 residues. The CDR3: CASSYWGSSYEQYF. The sequenced CDR3 bases are TGTGCCAGCAGCTACTGGGGAAGCTCCTATGAACAGTAC.

Comment on this clone: Gene names and germline refer to mouse. CDR3: CASSLQANTEVFF. The sequenced part of the CDR3 DNA is TGTGCCAGCAGTCTACAGGCAAACACAGAAGTCTTC. The chain links TRBV26 to TRBJ1-1; D possibly corresponds to TRBD1 (5 bases). The sequence runs out 1 residue before the end of the CDR3; the remainder is reconstructed from the germline J gene. The length of the CDR3 is 13 residues. Germline CDR1 is KGHPV and CDR2 is FQNQEV (reference sequence). The V end lost 3 bases, the J end lost 0 bases, and 5 bases lay between the germline ends.

This clone was recorded a few times. Gene and germline names: mouse. The read ends 1 residue before the CDR3 terminus; that terminus is restored from the germline J gene. V and J are TRBV26 and TRBJ2-3; tentatively, D is TRBD1 (5 bases). The CDR3 runs to 13 residues. Germline-derived CDR1 and CDR2 are KGHPV and FQNQEV (reference sequence). Trimming left V 8 bases short and J 6 bases short, with 15 bases between. The CDR3 bases that were read are TGTGCCAGCCGCGTACAGGAGGGGGAAACGCTGTAT. As protein: CASRVQEGETLY. The full CDR3 is CASRVQEGETLYF.

As concerns this clone: The germline and genes are mouse ones. The read terminates 1 residue before the CDR3 end, so the remaining end is supplied by the germline J gene. The genes are TRBV13-1 and TRBJ2-7; 9 nucleotides align to TRBD1. The germline CDR1 and CDR2 sequences are NSHNY and SYGAGN. This CDR3 region has 14 residues. V trimming: 3 bases; J trimming: 6 bases; junction bases outside the gene matches: 7. The CDR3 is CASSVLRDRVEQYF. The covered CDR3 bases are TGTGCCAGCAGTGTCCTCCGGGACAGGGTTGAACAGTAC.

In regard to this clone: Genes here carry mouse names. Read data end 1 residue before the CDR3 end; the end is taken from the germline J gene. The V and J genes are TRBV3 and TRBJ2-3; D call uncertain. This CDR3 region has 12 residues. Trimming shortened V by 0 bases and J by 2 bases, and 0 bases separated the two germline ends. The germline V gene encodes CDR1 SNHLY and CDR2 FYNGKV (reference sequence). CDR3 DNA (partial): TGTGCCAGCAGCTTAGCTGCAGAAACGCTGTAT. This codes for CASSLAAETLY. The whole CDR3 reads CASSLAAETLYF.

As concerns this clone: Gene names follow the mouse nomenclature. With the read ending 1 residue before the CDR3 end, the germline J gene is used to fill in that end. The J gene is TRBJ1-2, the V gene TRBV13-3; D is ambiguous. This CDR3 region has 13 residues. The V and J ends lost 1 base and 1 base respectively, with 5 bases between them. Germline V lookup: CDR1 NNHDY, CDR2 SYVADS. This CDR3 reads CASSDHINSDYTF. The CDR3 DNA, read in part, is TGTGCCAGCAGTGATCACATAAACTCCGACTACACC.

This clone came up a few times. These gene names are mouse names. The CDR3 end falls 1 residue outside the read, so it is completed with the germline J gene. This rearrangement joins TRBV3 to TRBJ2-7; D could derive from TRBD1 or TRBD2 (5 bases each). V lost 2 bases to trimming and J lost 5 bases, with 7 bases between them. The CDR3 spans 12 residues. Germline CDR1 is SNHLY and CDR2 is FYNGKV (reference sequence). The CDR3: CASSLKGHEQYF. The covered CDR3 bases are TGTGCCAGCAGCTTAAAGGGGCATGAACAGTAC.

Points on this clone: Mouse germline and gene names are used. The read terminates 1 residue ahead of where the CDR3 ends, so the germline J gene completes it. This chain links TRBV13-1 with TRBJ2-7; D assignment may be TRBD1 or TRBD2 (5 bases each). Trimming removed 1 base at V and 7 bases at J, with 9 bases between. The V gene's germline CDR1 is NSHNY and CDR2 SYGAGN. The CDR3 extends over 12 amino acids. The covered CDR3 bases are TGTGCCAGCAGTGATCAGGGACGGGAACAGTAC. Encoded protein: CASSDQGREQY. The CDR3 in its entirety is CASSDQGREQYF.

As regards this clone: Gene names follow the mouse nomenclature. Coverage ceases 1 residue before the CDR3 finishes, and the germline J gene fills in the end. The chain links TRBV13-1 to TRBJ2-4; D uncertain. This CDR3 contains 14 residues. Germline V CDR1 and CDR2: NSHNY, SYGAGN. Trimming stripped 0 bases from V and 0 bases from J, with 5 bases between. The CDR3: CASSDVGSQNTLYF. The CDR3 bases that were read are TGTGCCAGCAGTGATGTAGGGAGTCAAAACACCTTGTAC.

As for this clone: All gene names here are mouse names. Sequencing ends 1 residue short of the CDR3 end; the germline J gene provides the rest. V usage is TRBV15 and J usage is TRBJ2-7, with TRBD2 matching 11 bases. V shed 3 bases, J shed 4 bases, and the junction held 2 bases outside the gene matches. The CDR3 covers 14 residues. From germline, CDR1 is SGHND and CDR2 FRSKSL. Here the CDR3 reads CASSFTGGAYEQYF. The sequenced part of the CDR3 DNA is TGTGCCAGCAGTTTTACTGGGGGGGCTTATGAACAGTAC.

Regarding this clone: Germline and genes here are mouse. Sequencing ends 1 residue short of the CDR3 end; the germline J gene provides the rest. The chain employs TRBV26 and TRBJ1-2; D uncertain. This CDR3 spans 11 amino acids. Trimming took 5 bases from V and 2 from J, leaving 3 bases between them. Germline V gene data show CDR1 as KGHPV and CDR2 as FQNQEV (reference sequence). The CDR3 protein is CASSGNSDYTF. Incomplete CDR3 DNA: TGTGCCAGCAGTGGGAACTCCGACTACACC.

This clone was seen a handful of times. Mouse germline and gene names are used. The read terminates 1 residue ahead of where the CDR3 ends, so the germline J gene completes it. The chain employs TRBV26 and TRBJ2-3, with 8 bases that match TRBD2. Germline CDR1 KGHPV, CDR2 FQNQEV (reference sequence). V was pared by 1 base and J by 5 bases, with 5 bases of the junction left unmatched. The CDR3 length is 15 residues. CDR3 residues: CASSLWGGAGETLYF. The sequenced part of the CDR3 DNA is TGTGCCAGCAGTCTGTGGGGGGGCGCGGGAGAAACGCTGTAT.

This clone has a handful of counts. Gene names are mouse gene names. The CDR3 goes on 1 residue after the read ends, and that part is filled in from the germline J gene. V is TRBV26 and J is TRBJ1-1, with D perhaps matching TRBD1 (5 bases). V was shortened by 4 bases and J by 1 base, with 7 bases between the two germline ends. CDR1 is KGHPV and CDR2 is FQNQEV in the germline V gene (reference sequence). This CDR3 contains 13 residues. The sequenced CDR3 bases are TGTGCCAGCAGTCCCACAGGGAACACAGAAGTCTTC. Its protein product is CASSPTGNTEVF. The whole CDR3 protein reads CASSPTGNTEVFF. The whole variable domain, remainder taken from reference TRBV26 and TRBJ1-1, is NSKVIQTPRYLVKGQGQKAKMRCIPEKGHPVVFWYQQNKNNEFKFLINFQNQEVLQQIDMTEKRFSAECPSNSPCSLEIQSSEAGDSALYLCASSPTGNTEVFFGKGTRLTVV.

Turning to this clone: These gene names are mouse names. The CDR3 end is not reached by the read, which stops 1 residue before it; the germline J gene fills it in. The chain uses TRBV26 and TRBJ2-2; D not resolved. Looked up from germline, CDR1 is KGHPV and CDR2 is FQNQEV (reference sequence). This CDR3 has 13 residues. The V and J ends lost 6 bases and 0 bases respectively, with 5 bases between them. The CDR3 is CASSSTNTGQLYF. The CDR3 bases that were read are TGTGCCAGCAGCTCAACAAACACCGGGCAGCTCTAC.

As for this clone: Germline and genes here are mouse. Read coverage stops 1 residue before the CDR3 terminus; the germline J gene supplies the remainder. V gene TRBV16 combines with J gene TRBJ2-3; TRBD2 aligns across 8 bases. With V trimmed by 1 base and J by 6 bases, 0 bases remained unmatched. Germline V gives CDR1 SGHSA, CDR2 FRNQAP. The CDR3 contains 13 residues. The CDR3 reads CASSLGGGETLYF. The covered CDR3 bases are TGTGCAAGCAGCTTAGGGGGGGGCGAAACGCTGTAT.

As for this clone: Gene and germline names: mouse. The read stops 1 residue short of the end of the CDR3; the missing end is completed from the germline J gene. The chain couples TRBV15 to TRBJ2-1; tentatively, D is TRBD1 or TRBD2 (6 bases each). Germline CDR1 reads SGHND; CDR2 reads FRSKSL. The CDR3 contains 14 residues. V was cut by 1 base and J by 4 bases, with 8 bases left in between. The CDR3 loop reads CASSLGGRYAEQFF. The CDR3 bases that were read are TGTGCCAGCAGTTTAGGGGGGCGTTATGCTGAGCAGTTC.

Concerning this clone itself: The genes are named according to mouse. The read comes to an end 1 residue before the CDR3 does, leaving the germline J gene to fill in the end. The chain combines TRBV1 with TRBJ2-1; D is unclear. V dropped 0 bases and J dropped 7 bases, with 1 base sitting between them. The CDR3 covers 11 residues. The germline V gene has CDR1 NSQYPW and CDR2 LRSPGD (reference sequence). Here the CDR3 reads CTCSAEAEQFF. The CDR3 DNA, read in part, is TGCACCTGCAGTGCAGAGGCTGAGCAGTTC.

Details on this clone: Gene names are mouse gene names. Read coverage stops 1 residue before the CDR3 terminus; the germline J gene supplies the remainder. The chain has TRBV5 and TRBJ1-1; D possibly corresponds to TRBD1 (6 bases). The CDR3 length is 15 residues. Looked up from germline, CDR1 is LGHNA and CDR2 is YNLKQL (reference sequence). Trimming took 0 bases from V and 6 from J, leaving 14 bases between them. CDR3 in amino acids: CASSQDLQGRAEVFF. The CDR3 bases that were read are TGTGCCAGCAGCCAAGATCTCCAGGGGAGGGCAGAAGTCTTC.

Worth noting for this clone: The gene symbols are mouse symbols. The read ends 1 residue shy of where the CDR3 ends; the end is completed using the germline J gene. The chain joins TRBV12-2 to TRBJ2-4; no clear D gene. Germline values: CDR1 SGHLS, CDR2 HYDKME. The CDR3 runs to 14 residues. Trimming took 0 bases from V and 2 from J, leaving 8 bases between them. This chain's CDR3 is CASSLLQIQNTLYF. The CDR3 DNA, read in part, is TGTGCCAGCTCTCTCCTACAGATTCAAAACACCTTGTAC.

Details on this clone: Genes here carry mouse names. The read halts 1 residue ahead of the CDR3 end, with the missing end drawn from the germline J gene. The V gene is TRBV2, the J gene TRBJ1-1; D gene ambiguous. Trimming pared 0 bases from V and 5 bases from J, leaving 1 base between. The CDR3 consists of 11 residues. The germline V gene has CDR1 LGHNA and CDR2 YSYQKL. The sequenced CDR3 bases are TGTGCCAGCAGCCAAGAGACAGAAGTCTTC. Its translation: CASSQETEVF. The CDR3 reads in full as CASSQETEVFF.

This clone was observed a handful of times. The genes are named according to mouse. Coverage ceases 1 residue before the CDR3 finishes, and the germline J gene fills in the end. The rearrangement joins TRBV26 to TRBJ1-4, with D maybe TRBD1 (6 bases). Trimming took 4 bases from V and 0 from J, leaving 12 bases between them. This CDR3 is built from 16 residues. The germline gives CDR1 KGHPV, CDR2 FQNQEV (reference sequence). The covered CDR3 bases are TGTGCCAGCAGTCGCCCGGGACACCTTTCCAACGAAAGATTATTT. As protein: CASSRPGHLSNERLF. In full, the CDR3 is CASSRPGHLSNERLFF.

As regards this clone: The gene names given are mouse names. The read gets to within 1 residue of the CDR3 end, and the germline J gene fills in the rest. The genes are TRBV16 and TRBJ1-1; D possibly corresponds to TRBD1 (5 bases). This CDR3 is built from 15 residues. The germline V gene encodes CDR1 SGHSA and CDR2 FRNQAP. The V end was cut by 1 base, the J end by 0 bases, with 9 bases between. The DNA read from the CDR3 is TGTGCAAGCAGCTTAGCCAGGGCTGCAAACACAGAAGTCTTC. Translating gives CASSLARAANTEVF. The entire CDR3 is CASSLARAANTEVFF.

Turning to this clone: Genes here carry mouse names. With the read ending 1 residue before the CDR3 end, the germline J gene is used to fill in that end. The chain recombines TRBV12-1 with TRBJ2-7, with 8 bases lining up with TRBD1. Germline-derived CDR1 and CDR2 are SGHSN and HYEKVE. V lost 2 bases, J lost 7 bases, and 3 bases stayed unmatched. CDR3 length: 12 amino acids. CDR3 residues: CASSRQGREQYF. The sequenced part of the CDR3 DNA is TGTGCCAGCTCTCGACAGGGGCGGGAACAGTAC.

This clone has more than one count but fewer than ten. Each gene name is a mouse one. The CDR3 goes on 1 residue after the read ends, and that part is filled in from the germline J gene. V gene TRBV16 combines with J gene TRBJ2-5; D not resolved. This CDR3 comprises 12 residues. The V end lost 3 bases, the J end lost 2 bases, and 3 bases lay between the germline ends. The germline gives CDR1 SGHSA, CDR2 FRNQAP. The CDR3 loop reads CASSFSQDTQYF. The sequenced CDR3 bases are TGTGCAAGCAGCTTTAGCCAAGACACCCAGTAC.

Concerning this clone itself: The gene symbols are mouse symbols. The read ends 1 residue before the CDR3 terminus; that terminus is restored from the germline J gene. The chain recombines TRBV26 with TRBJ2-5; TRBD2 matches 7 bases. The V segment lost 4 bases and the J segment 6 bases; nucleotides outside the gene matches: 4. Germline lookup yields CDR1 KGHPV and CDR2 FQNQEV (reference sequence). The length of the CDR3 is 13 residues. The part of the CDR3 DNA that was read is TGTGCCAGCAGTCCTCTGGGGGAGGACACCCAGTAC. The encoded protein is CASSPLGEDTQY. The CDR3 reads in full as CASSPLGEDTQYF.